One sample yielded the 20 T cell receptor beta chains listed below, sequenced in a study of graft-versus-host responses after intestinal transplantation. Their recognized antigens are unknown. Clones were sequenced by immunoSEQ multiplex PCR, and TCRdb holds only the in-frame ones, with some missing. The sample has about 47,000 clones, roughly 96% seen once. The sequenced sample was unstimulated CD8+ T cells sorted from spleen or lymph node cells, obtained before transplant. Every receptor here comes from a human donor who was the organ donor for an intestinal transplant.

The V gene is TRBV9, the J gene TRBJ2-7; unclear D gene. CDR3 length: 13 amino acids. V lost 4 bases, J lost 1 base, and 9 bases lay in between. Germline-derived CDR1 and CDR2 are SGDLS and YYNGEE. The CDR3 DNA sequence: TGTGCCAGCAGCCCGGAAAGTTCCTACGAGCAGTACTTC. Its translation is CASSPESSYEQYF.

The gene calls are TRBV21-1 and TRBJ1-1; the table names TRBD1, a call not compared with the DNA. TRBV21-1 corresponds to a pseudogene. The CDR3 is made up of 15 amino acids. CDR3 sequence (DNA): TGTGCCAGCAGCAAGGGGGCCCGGCAGGGGGCGGAAGCTTTCTTT. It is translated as CASSKGARQGAEAFF.

The CDR3 nucleotides are TGTGCCAGCAGCTTAGGAGGGGTGCTAAGCTCCTACGAGCAGTACTTC. This codes for CASSLGGVLSSYEQYF. The chain is built from TRBV7-6 and TRBJ2-7, with D possibly called TRBD1 or TRBD2 (5 bases each). The CDR3 contains 16 residues. V lost 1 base and J 0 bases, leaving 13 bases between the germline ends. CDR1 and CDR2 from the germline V gene are SGHVS and FNYEAQ.

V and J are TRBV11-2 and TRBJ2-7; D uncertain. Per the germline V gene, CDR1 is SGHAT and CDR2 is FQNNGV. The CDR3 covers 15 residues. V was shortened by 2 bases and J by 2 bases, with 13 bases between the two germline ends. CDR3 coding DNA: TGTGCCAGCAGCTTACAGGTTTCGGGTACCTACGAGCAGTACTTC. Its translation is CASSLQVSGTYEQYF.

The CDR3 nucleotides read TGTGCCAGCAGCACAAAGACAGGGGCCCTCTACGAGCAGTACTTC. As protein: CASSTKTGALYEQYF. The chain is built from TRBV13 and TRBJ2-7; 8 bases are shared with TRBD1. CDR1 and CDR2 (germline): PRHDT, FYEKMQ (reference sequence). This CDR3 is 15 amino acids long. V dropped 5 bases and J dropped 3; count of bases not matched to a gene: 9.

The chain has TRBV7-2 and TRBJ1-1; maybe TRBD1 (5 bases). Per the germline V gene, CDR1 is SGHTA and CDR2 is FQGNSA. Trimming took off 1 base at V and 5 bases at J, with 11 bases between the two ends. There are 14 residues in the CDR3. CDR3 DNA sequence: TGTGCCAGCAGCTTAGAGGGGCGTATGACTGAAGCTTTCTTT. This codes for CASSLEGRMTEAFF.

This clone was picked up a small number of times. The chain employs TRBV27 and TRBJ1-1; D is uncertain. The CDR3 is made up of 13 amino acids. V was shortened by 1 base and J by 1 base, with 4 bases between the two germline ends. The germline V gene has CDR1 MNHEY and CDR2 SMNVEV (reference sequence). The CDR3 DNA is TGTGCCAGCAGTTTATGGGAGAACACTGAAGCTTTCTTT. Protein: CASSLWENTEAFF.

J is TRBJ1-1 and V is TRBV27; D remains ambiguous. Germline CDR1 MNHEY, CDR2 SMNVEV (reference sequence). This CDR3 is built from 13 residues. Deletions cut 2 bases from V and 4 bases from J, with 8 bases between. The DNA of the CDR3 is TGTGCCAGCAGTTTAACGGGATTCACTGAAGCTTTCTTT. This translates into CASSLTGFTEAFF.

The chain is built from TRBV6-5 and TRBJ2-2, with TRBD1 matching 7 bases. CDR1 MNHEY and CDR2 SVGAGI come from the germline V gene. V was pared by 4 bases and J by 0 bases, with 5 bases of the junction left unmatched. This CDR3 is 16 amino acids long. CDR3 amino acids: CASSSRTGANTGELFF. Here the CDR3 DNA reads TGTGCCAGCAGTTCGCGGACAGGAGCGAACACCGGGGAGCTGTTTTTT.

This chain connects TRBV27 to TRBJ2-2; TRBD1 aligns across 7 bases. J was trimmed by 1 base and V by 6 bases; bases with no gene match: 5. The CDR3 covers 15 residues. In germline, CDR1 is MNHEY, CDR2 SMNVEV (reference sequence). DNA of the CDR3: TGTGCCAGCAGCTCAGGACAGGTGAACACCGGGGAGCTGTTTTTT. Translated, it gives CASSSGQVNTGELFF.

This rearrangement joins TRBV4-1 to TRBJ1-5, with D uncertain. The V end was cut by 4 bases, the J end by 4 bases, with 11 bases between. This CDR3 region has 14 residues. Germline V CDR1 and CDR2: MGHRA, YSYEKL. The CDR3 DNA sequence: TGCGCCAGCAGCCGGAGCCTAGGTAATCAGCCCCAGCATTTT. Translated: CASSRSLGNQPQHF.

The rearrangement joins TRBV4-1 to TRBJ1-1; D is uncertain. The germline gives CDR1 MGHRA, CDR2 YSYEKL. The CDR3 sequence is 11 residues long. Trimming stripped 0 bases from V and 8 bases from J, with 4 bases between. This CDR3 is CASSQEGEAFF. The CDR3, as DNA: TGCGCCAGCAGCCAAGAAGGGGAAGCTTTCTTT.

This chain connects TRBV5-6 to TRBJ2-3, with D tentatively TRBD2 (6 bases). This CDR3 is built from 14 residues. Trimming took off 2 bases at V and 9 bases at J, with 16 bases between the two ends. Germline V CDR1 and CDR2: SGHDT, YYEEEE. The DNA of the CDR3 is TGTGCCAGCAGCTTCGGGACTCCTCCTGACACGCAGTATTTT. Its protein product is CASSFGTPPDTQYF.

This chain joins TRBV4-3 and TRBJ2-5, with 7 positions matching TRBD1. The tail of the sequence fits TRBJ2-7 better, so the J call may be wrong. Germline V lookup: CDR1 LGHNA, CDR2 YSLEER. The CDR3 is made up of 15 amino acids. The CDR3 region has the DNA TGCGCCAGCAGCTGGTACCGGGACAGCTCCTACGAGCAGTACTTC. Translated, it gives CASSWYRDSSYEQYF.

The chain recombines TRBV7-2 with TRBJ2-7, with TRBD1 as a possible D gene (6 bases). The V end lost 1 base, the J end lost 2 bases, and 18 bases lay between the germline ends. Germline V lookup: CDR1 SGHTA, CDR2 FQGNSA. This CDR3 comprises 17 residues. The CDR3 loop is CASSLGLSVQGPYEQYF. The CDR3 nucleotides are TGTGCCAGCAGCTTAGGTCTTTCGGTACAGGGTCCCTACGAGCAGTACTTC.

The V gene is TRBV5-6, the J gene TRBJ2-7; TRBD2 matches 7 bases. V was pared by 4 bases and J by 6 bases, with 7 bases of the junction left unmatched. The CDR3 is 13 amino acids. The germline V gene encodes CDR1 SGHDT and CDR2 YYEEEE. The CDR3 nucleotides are TGTGCCAGCAGCGTGGGAGCGGGGCCCGAGCAGTACTTC. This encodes CASSVGAGPEQYF.

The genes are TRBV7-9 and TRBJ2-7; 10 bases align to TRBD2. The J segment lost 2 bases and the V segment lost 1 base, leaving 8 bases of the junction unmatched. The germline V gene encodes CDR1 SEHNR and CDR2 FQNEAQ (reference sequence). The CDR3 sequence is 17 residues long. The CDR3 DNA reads TGTGCCAGCAGCTTAGATCTCCAGCGGGGGGGAACCTACGAGCAGTACTTC. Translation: CASSLDLQRGGTYEQYF.

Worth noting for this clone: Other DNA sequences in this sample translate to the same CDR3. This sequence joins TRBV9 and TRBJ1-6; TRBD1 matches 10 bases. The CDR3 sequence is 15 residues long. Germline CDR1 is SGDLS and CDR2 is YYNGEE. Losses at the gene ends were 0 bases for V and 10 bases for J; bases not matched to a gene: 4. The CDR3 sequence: CASSVEGTGESPLHF. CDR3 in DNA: TGTGCCAGCAGCGTAGAGGGGACAGGGGAATCACCCCTCCACTTT.

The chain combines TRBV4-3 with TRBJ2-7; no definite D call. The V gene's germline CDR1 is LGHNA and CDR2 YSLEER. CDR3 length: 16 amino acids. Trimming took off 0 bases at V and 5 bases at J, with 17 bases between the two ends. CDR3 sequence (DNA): TGCGCCAGCAGCCAAGATACGGGTACCAGTATCCACGAGCAGTACTTC. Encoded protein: CASSQDTGTSIHEQYF.

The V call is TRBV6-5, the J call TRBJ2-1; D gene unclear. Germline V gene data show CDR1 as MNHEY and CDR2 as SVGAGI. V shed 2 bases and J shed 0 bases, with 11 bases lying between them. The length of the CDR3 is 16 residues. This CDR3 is CASSYSGPSSYNEQFF. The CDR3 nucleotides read TGTGCCAGCAGTTACAGTGGGCCAAGCTCCTACAATGAGCAGTTCTTC.